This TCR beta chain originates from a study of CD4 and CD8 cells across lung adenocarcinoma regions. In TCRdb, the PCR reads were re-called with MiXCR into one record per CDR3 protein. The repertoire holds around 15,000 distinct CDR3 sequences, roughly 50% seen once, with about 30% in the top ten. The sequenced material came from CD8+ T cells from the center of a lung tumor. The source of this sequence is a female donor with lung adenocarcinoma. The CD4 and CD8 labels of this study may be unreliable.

The CDR3 loop is CASSDGFYEQYF. As DNA, the CDR3 is TGCGCCAGCAGCGACGGGTTCTACGAGCAGTACTTC. The chain recombines TRBV5-1 with TRBJ2-5, with unresolved D. The end of the DNA is better explained by TRBJ2-7, so the J call may be wrong. CDR1 and CDR2 (germline): SGHRS, YFSETQ. The CDR3 has 12 residues.